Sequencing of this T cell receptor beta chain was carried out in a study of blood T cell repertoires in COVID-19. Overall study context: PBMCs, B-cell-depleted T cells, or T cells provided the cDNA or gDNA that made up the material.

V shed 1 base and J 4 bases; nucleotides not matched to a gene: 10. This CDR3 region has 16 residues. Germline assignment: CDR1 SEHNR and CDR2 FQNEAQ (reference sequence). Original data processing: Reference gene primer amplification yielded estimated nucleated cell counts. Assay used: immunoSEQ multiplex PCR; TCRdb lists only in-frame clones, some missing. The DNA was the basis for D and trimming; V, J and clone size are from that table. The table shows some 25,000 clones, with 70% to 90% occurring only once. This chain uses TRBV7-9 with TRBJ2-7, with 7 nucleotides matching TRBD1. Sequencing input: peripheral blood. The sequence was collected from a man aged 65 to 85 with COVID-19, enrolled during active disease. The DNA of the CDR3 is TGTGCCAGCAGCTTAGGGGTATGGGACAGCCGTTACGAGCAGTACTTC. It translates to CASSLGVWDSRYEQYF.